This T cell receptor beta chain was documented in a study of CD8 T cells in Susac syndrome. The authors reverse transcribed roughly 0.5 to 1 ug RNA with random hexamers. TCR beta CDR3 was amplified by immunoSEQ multiplex PCR. This amplification extended across 54 Vbeta and 13 Jbeta segments. MiXCR, applied by TCRdb to the immunoSEQ multiplex PCR reads, yields one record per CDR3 protein. The sample records some 160,000 distinct CDR3 sequences, more than 90% being singletons. The germline gives CDR1 LNHDA, CDR2 SQIVND (reference sequence). Deletions cut 7 bases from V and 4 bases from J, with 10 bases between. This CDR3 is built from 13 residues. This clonotype was recorded only once.

The specimen sequenced was CD4+ T cells from PBMCs. The chain is built from TRBV19 and TRBJ2-2, with D possibly TRBD1 on 5 matching bases. The clonotype originates from a human donor with Susac syndrome. DNA of the CDR3: TGTGCCAGTAAATGGACAAGCACCGGGGAGCTGTTTTTT. Its protein is CASKWTSTGELFF.